The clone carrying this TCR beta chain was picked up a small number of times. Trimming stripped 6 bases from V and 8 bases from J, with 18 bases between. CDR1 is SQVTM, CDR2 ANQGSEA, per germline. CDR3 length: 13 residues. These data are taken from a study of identical twins. In TCRdb, the 5' RACE reads were re-called with MiXCR into one record per CDR3 protein. The sample includes 510,000 or so distinct CDR3 sequences, roughly 15% of them seen just once. This sample also belongs to another study, concerning yellow fever vaccine responses in identical twins. As that report states: The authors reported partly convergent, partly personalized vaccine responses in identical twins.

What was sequenced was CD4+ T cells sorted from blood. The clonotype was recovered from a woman aged 18 to 35 in good health. This sequence joins TRBV29-1 and TRBJ2-3; D is tentatively TRBD1 or TRBD2 (6 bases each). In DNA, the CDR3 is TGCAGCGTCACGGGGGAGCCCAGGGGTACGCAGTATTTT. As protein: CSVTGEPRGTQYF.